This TCR beta chain was observed in a study of control samples from healthy donors and cancer patients (dated by TCRdb to 2020 to 2022). The library was prepared using the immunoSEQ multiplex PCR assay. Drawn from immuneACCESS, this table holds only the in-frame rearrangements with V and J called that TCRdb kept. Clones are partly lost; checked studies trace under half to an unresolved V gene and leave the rest unexplained. This sample is represented by fewer than 200,000 clones; roughly 89% of them were singletons. The top ten hold 1.3% to 1.5% of the sample. CDR3 length: 13 amino acids, cysteine to phenylalanine. Of the read, only the CDR3 DNA is kept; its 39 bases are in frame from base 1. Trimming costs V 4 bases and J 1 base, and their ends lie 6 bases apart. CDR1 MNHEY and CDR2 SVGAGI were looked up in the germline V gene. Notes on this clone: It has no known antigen specificity. Base qualities are not recorded, but no much larger clone differs from it by a single base.

The sample was blood. The source of this sequence is a woman aged 45-65 years in good health. This sequence uses TRBV6-5 and TRBJ2-3, with the D gene uncertain. The nucleotide sequence is TGTGCCAGCAGTTTAGGTGGCACAGATACGCAGTATTTT. Its protein is CASSLGGTDTQYF.